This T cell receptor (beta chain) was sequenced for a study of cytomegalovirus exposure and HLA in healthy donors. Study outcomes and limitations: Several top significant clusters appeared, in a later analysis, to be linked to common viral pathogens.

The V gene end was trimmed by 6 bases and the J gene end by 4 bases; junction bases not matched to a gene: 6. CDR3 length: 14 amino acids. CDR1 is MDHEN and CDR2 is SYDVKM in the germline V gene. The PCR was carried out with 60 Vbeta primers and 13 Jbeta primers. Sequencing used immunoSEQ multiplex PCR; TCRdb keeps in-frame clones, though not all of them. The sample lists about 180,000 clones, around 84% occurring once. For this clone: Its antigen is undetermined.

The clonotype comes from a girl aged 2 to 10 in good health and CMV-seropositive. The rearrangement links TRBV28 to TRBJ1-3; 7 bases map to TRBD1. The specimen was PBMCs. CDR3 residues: CASSPQGPGNTIYF. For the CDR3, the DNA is TGTGCCAGCAGCCCACAGGGGCCCGGAAACACCATATATTTT.